This T cell receptor beta chain emerged from a study of T cells in Graves' hyperthyroidism and ophthalmopathy. RNA transcripts served as the template for amplifying TCR beta CDR3 regions. First-round RT-PCR targeting the TCR CDR3 was performed with the HTBI primer set. One entry per CDR3 protein, called by TCRdb with MiXCR from the multiplex PCR reads. The sample has 340,000 or so distinct CDR3 sequences, 21% seen once; the top ten hold around half. With 7 bases removed from V and 1 base from J, the gap between germline ends came to 5 bases. Per the germline V gene, CDR1 is MNHNS and CDR2 is SASEGT. The CDR3 is 12 amino acids. Details on this clonotype: Since a much larger clone is just one base distant, this may be a read error.

The chain employs TRBV6-1 and TRBJ1-5; unclear D gene. Input material: blood. This receptor was identified in a woman in her 50s with Graves' hyperthyroidism. CDR3 protein: CASTESNQPQHF. Here the CDR3 DNA reads TGTGCCAGCACCGAAAGCAATCAGCCCCAGCATTTT.